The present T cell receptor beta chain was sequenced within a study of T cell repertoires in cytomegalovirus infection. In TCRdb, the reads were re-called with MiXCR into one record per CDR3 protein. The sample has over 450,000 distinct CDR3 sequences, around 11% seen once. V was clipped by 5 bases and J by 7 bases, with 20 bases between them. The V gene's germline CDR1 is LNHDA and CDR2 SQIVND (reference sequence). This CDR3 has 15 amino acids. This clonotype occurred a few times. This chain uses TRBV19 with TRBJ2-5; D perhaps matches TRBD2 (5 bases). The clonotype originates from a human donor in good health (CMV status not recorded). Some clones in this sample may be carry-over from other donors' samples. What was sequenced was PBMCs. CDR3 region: CASSGSSRASWTQYF. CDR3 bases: TGTGCCAGTAGTGGATCTAGCCGGGCGTCTTGGACCCAGTACTTC.